The 6 T cell receptor beta chains presented below share a single source sample, sequenced in a study of shared clonotypes between healthy human individuals. In the naive CD8 group, cells lacked CD45RO and were positively selected for CCR7, so terminally differentiated effector memory CD45RA+ cells were left out. The repertoire was sequenced with immunoSEQ multiplex PCR; TCRdb's copy has only in-frame clones and lacks some. In the table there are roughly 2 million clones, around 96% of which are singletons. The specimen sequenced was naive CD8+ T cells sorted from blood. These receptors were obtained from a man in his late teens or twenties in good health.

This clone was recorded only once. The chain combines TRBV27 with TRBJ2-7, with TRBD1 matching over 7 bases. The CDR3 sequence is 16 residues long. J was trimmed by 1 base and V by 8 bases; bases with no gene match: 14. The germline gives CDR1 MNHEY, CDR2 SMNVEV (reference sequence). The CDR3 coding sequence is TGTGCCAGCGGCCCCACTAGGGGGCAGGTGTCCTACGAGCAGTACTTC. As protein: CASGPTRGQVSYEQYF.

The chain combines TRBV30 with TRBJ2-3; TRBD1 agrees at 9 bases. Germline values: CDR1 GTSNPN, CDR2 SVGIG (reference sequence). This CDR3 region has 15 residues. Trimming took 1 base from V and 0 from J; bases not matched to a gene: 2. CDR3 nucleotides: TGTGCCTGGAGTGGGACAGGGGCGAGCACAGATACGCAGTATTTT. It is translated as CAWSGTGASTDTQYF.

The V gene is TRBV5-1, the J gene TRBJ2-7, with D perhaps given as TRBD1 or TRBD2 (5 bases each). Germline V gene lookup returns CDR1 SGHRS and CDR2 YFSETQ. CDR3 size: 14 residues. V was pared by 4 bases and J by 4 bases, with 15 bases between. CDR3 in amino acids: CASSPRSGSYEQYF. DNA of the CDR3: TGCGCCAGCAGCCCCCGCTCAGGGAGTTACGAGCAGTACTTC.

The J gene is TRBJ2-5, the V gene TRBV7-2, with D tentatively TRBD1 (5 bases). Germline lookup yields CDR1 SGHTA and CDR2 FQGNSA. V was clipped by 5 bases and J by 3 bases, with 16 bases between them. The CDR3 length is 15 residues. The CDR3, as DNA: TGTGCCAGCAGCCGTATTACAGGTGGGGAAGAGACCCAGTACTTC. Amino acids: CASSRITGGEETQYF.

CDR3 residues: CASFWPGPGTSFPGSSGNTIYF. The CDR3 DNA is TGTGCCAGCTTTTGGCCAGGACCCGGGACATCCTTCCCGGGTAGCTCTGGAAACACCATATATTTT. The V and J genes are TRBV2 and TRBJ1-3, with a tentative D call TRBD1 (6 bases). CDR1 and CDR2 from the germline V gene are SNHLY and FYNNEI. The CDR3 covers 22 residues. Trimming took 8 bases from V and 0 from J, leaving 35 bases between them.

The chain uses TRBV5-6 and TRBJ2-3; the D gene is possibly TRBD2 (5 bases). Trimming stripped 3 bases from V and 7 bases from J, with 12 bases between. Germline CDR1 SGHDT, CDR2 YYEEEE. The CDR3 has 13 residues. The chain's CDR3 is CASSSGRVYTQYF. The CDR3 nucleotides are TGTGCCAGCAGCTCCGGGCGGGTGTATACGCAGTATTTT. Using reference TRBV5-6 and TRBJ2-3 for the parts outside the CDR3, the full variable domain is DAGVTQSPTHLIKTRGQQVTLRCSPKSGHDTVSWYQQALGQGPQFIFQYYEEEERQRGNFPDRFSGHQFPNYSSELNVNALLLGDSALYLCASSSGRVYTQYFGPGTRLTVL.